Listed below are T cell receptor beta chains from one sample, sequenced in a study of blood T cell repertoires in COVID-19. Sequencing was performed with immunoSEQ multiplex PCR; in TCRdb, only in-frame clones are kept and a portion is missing. This sample carries under 90,000 clones, more than 75% of them seen once, and the ten largest clones take roughly 12%. What was sequenced was peripheral blood. All receptors come from a human donor in a cohort sampled during active COVID-19. The CDR3 runs from the conserved cysteine through the conserved F or W. The D gene is left open where the match is weak. Some rows mark clone size as missing; the rest say once, few, many or name a class of expanded clone.

TRBV7-2	once	.	TRBJ1-5	TGTGCCAGCAGCTTGGGCGGGGTGTATAGCAATCAGCCCCAGCATTTT	CASSLGGVYSNQPQHF
TRBV29-1	.	.	TRBJ2-1	TGCAGCGCCCCTCGGATACCGGGAGCCAATGAGCAGTTCTTC	CSAPRIPGANEQFF
TRBV19	.	TRBD2	TRBJ2-1	TGTGCCAGTAGTGGAGCTAGCGGGCCCAATGAGCAGTTCTTC	CASSGASGPNEQFF
TRBV7-9	.	TRBD2	TRBJ2-5	TGTGCCAGCAGCCAGGCGGGGGGAAAAGAGACCCAGTACTTC	CASSQAGGKETQYF
TRBV7-3	.	TRBD2	TRBJ2-1	TGTGCCAGCAGCTTAGGGACTAGCGGTTACAATGAGCAGTTCTTC	CASSLGTSGYNEQFF
TRBV5-1	.	.	TRBJ1-2	TGCGCCAGCAGCAATTCCGGGACAACTAACTATGGCTACACCTTC	CASSNSGTTNYGYTF
TRBV7-9	few	.	TRBJ2-2	TGTGCCAGCAGCTTACGCAGGGGCGGCACCGGGGAGCTGTTTTTT	CASSLRRGGTGELFF
TRBV6-5	.	TRBD1	TRBJ2-7	TGTGCCAGCAGTCCGGACAGGGGGCAATACGAGCAGTACTTC	CASSPDRGQYEQYF
TRBV3-1/TRBV3-2	.	.	TRBJ2-5	TGTGCCAGCAGCCAAAAATCGATGGGGTGGAGGGAGACCCAGTACTTC	CASSQKSMGWRETQYF
TRBV3-1/TRBV3-2	.	.	TRBJ1-4	TGTGCCAGCAGCCAAGGAGGCAGGGCAGGAAAACTGTTTTTT	CASSQGGRAGKLFF
TRBV10-3	many	TRBD2	TRBJ2-2	TGTGCCACAGCCGGGACTAGCGGGAGGGGGACCGGGGAGCTGTTTTTT	CATAGTSGRGTGELFF
TRBV7-2	.	TRBD2	TRBJ2-1	TGTGCCAGCAGCAATCAACTAGCGGGACCCGGGAGCAATGAGCAGTTCTTC	CASSNQLAGPGSNEQFF
TRBV19	.	.	TRBJ1-6	TGTGCCAGTAGTATTAAGGGCGCGGGGAATTCACCCCTCCACTTT	CASSIKGAGNSPLHF
TRBV6-5	.	TRBD1	TRBJ1-2	TGTGCCAGCAGCGAGGCAGGGGGCCATGGCTACACCTTC	CASSEAGGHGYTF
TRBV14	.	.	TRBJ1-1	TGTGCCAGCAGCCAAGATCGGAACACTGAAGCTTTCTTT	CASSQDRNTEAFF
TRBV18	.	TRBD1	TRBJ1-2	TGTGCCAGCTCACCGACCTGGACAGGGACTGGGGGCTACACCTTC	CASSPTWTGTGGYTF
TRBV10-1	.	TRBD2	TRBJ2-1	TGCGCCACCACTAGCGGGAGTCTCTATGAGCAGTTCTTC	CATTSGSLYEQFF
TRBV3-1/TRBV3-2	.	TRBD1	TRBJ1-1	TGTGCCAGCAGCCAACCGGACAGGGGCACTGAAGCTTTCTTT	CASSQPDRGTEAFF